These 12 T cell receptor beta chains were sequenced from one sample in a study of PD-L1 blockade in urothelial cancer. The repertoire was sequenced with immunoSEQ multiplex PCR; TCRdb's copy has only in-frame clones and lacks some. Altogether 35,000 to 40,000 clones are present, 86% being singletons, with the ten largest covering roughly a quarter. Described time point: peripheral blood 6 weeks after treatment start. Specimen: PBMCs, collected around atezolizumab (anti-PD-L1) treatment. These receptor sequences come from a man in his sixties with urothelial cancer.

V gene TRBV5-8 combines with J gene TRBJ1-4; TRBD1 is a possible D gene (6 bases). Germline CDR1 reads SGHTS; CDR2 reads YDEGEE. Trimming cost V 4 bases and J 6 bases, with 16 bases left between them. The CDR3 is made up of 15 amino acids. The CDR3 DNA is TGTGCCAGCAGCCGTAGGGGCAGGGGAGATGAAAAACTGTTTTTT. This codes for CASSRRGRGDEKLFF.

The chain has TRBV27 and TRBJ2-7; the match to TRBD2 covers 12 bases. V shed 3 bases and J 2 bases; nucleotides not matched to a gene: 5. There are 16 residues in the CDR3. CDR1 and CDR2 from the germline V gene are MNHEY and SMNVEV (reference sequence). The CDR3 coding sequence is TGTGCCAGCAGTTTCTTGACTAGCGGGGGAGCCTACGAGCAGTACTTC. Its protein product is CASSFLTSGGAYEQYF.

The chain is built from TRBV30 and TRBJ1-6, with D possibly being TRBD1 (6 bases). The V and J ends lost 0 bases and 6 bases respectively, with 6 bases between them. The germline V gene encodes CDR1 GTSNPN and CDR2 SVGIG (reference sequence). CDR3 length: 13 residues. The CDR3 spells CAWSVDSNSPLHF. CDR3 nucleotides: TGTGCCTGGAGTGTGGACAGTAATTCACCCCTCCACTTT.

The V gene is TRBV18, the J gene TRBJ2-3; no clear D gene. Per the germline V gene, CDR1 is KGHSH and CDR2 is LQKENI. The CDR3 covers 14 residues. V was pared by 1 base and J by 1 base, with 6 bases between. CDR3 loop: CASSPRSRTDTQYF. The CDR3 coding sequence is TGTGCCAGCTCACCACGAAGCCGCACAGATACGCAGTATTTT. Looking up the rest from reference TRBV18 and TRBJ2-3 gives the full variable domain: NAGVMQNPRHLVRRRGQEARLRCSPMKGHSHVYWYRQLPEEGLKFMVYLQKENIIDESGMPKERFSAEFPKEGPSILRIQQVVRGDSAAYFCASSPRSRTDTQYFGPGTRLTVL.

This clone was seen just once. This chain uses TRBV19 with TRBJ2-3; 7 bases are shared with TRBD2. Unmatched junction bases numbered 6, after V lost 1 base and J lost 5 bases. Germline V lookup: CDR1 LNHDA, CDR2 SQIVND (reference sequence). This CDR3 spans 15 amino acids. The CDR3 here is CASSIGGLDLDTQYF. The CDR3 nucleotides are TGTGCCAGTAGTATAGGAGGACTAGATTTAGATACGCAGTATTTT.

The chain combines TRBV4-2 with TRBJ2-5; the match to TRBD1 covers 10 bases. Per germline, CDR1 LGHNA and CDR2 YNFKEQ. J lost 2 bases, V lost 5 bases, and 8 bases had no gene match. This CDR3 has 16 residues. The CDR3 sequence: CASSSGQGRKQETQYF. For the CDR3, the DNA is TGTGCCAGCAGCTCGGGACAGGGGAGGAAGCAAGAGACCCAGTACTTC.

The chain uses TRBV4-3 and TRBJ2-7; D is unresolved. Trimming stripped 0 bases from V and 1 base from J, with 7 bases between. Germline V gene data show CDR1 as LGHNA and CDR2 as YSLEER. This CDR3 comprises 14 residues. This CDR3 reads CASSQDRVSYEQYF. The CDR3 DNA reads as TGCGCCAGCAGCCAAGATCGGGTATCCTACGAGCAGTACTTC.

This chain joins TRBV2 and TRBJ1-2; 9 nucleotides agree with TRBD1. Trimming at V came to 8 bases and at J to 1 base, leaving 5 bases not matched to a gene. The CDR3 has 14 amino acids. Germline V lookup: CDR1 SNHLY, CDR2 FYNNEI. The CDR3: CASGRQGGNYGYTF. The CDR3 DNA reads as TGTGCCAGCGGACGACAGGGGGGTAACTATGGCTACACCTTC.

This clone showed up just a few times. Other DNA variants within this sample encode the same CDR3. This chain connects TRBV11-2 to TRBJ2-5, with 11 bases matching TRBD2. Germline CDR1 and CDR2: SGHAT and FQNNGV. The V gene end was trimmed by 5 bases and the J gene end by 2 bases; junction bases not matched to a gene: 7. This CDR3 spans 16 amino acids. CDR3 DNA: TGTGCCAGCAGCCCCCGGACTAGCGGGTTACAAGAGACCCAGTACTTC. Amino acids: CASSPRTSGLQETQYF.

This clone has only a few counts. The DNA of the CDR3 is TGTGCCAGCAGCTTGAAGGGTGAGGGATCAGATACGCAGTATTTT. It is translated as CASSLKGEGSDTQYF. The chain couples TRBV5-6 to TRBJ2-3, with D tentatively TRBD2 (5 bases). With 1 base removed from V and 4 bases from J, the gap between germline ends came to 13 bases. The CDR3 sequence is 15 residues long. Germline V lookup: CDR1 SGHDT, CDR2 YYEEEE. Variable domain in full (rest from reference TRBV5-6 and TRBJ2-3): DAGVTQSPTHLIKTRGQQVTLRCSPKSGHDTVSWYQQALGQGPQFIFQYYEEEERQRGNFPDRFSGHQFPNYSSELNVNALLLGDSALYLCASSLKGEGSDTQYFGPGTRLTVL.

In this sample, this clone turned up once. The CDR3 region has the DNA TGTGCCAGCAGCGATAATAGCCGGTACACTGAAGCTTTCTTT. This gives the protein CASSDNSRYTEAFF. The chain couples TRBV2 to TRBJ1-1; D is uncertain. The V and J ends lost 6 bases and 3 bases respectively, with 14 bases between them. The CDR3 contains 14 residues. Germline values: CDR1 SNHLY, CDR2 FYNNEI.

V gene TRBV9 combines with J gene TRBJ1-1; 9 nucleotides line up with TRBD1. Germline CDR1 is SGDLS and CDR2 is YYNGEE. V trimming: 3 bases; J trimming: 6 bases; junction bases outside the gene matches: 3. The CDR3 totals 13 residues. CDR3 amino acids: CASSGQGESEAFF. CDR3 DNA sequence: TGTGCCAGCAGCGGACAGGGGGAGTCTGAAGCTTTCTTT.